This T cell receptor beta chain was observed in a study of early T cells in non-severe SARS-CoV-2 infection. Across the whole study: Chains were not paired, and sequencing was done on bulk RNA from unsorted whole blood. Overall study findings and caveats: Matching against VDJdb likely underestimated virus-specific expansions, favoring anti-spike CD8.

In the case of this clonotype: The antigen is not known.

Individual cDNA molecules were tagged with unique molecular identifiers. TCRdb reanalysed the 5' RACE reads using MiXCR and keeps one entry per CDR3 protein. The top ten hold about 4.6% of the sample, which has roughly 80,000 distinct CDR3 sequences, over 9% seen once. V trimming: 3 bases; J trimming: 5 bases; junction bases outside the gene matches: 4. Per the germline V gene, CDR1 is SGHRS and CDR2 is YFSETQ. The CDR3 runs 14 residues. The sequencing input was whole blood. This sequence joins TRBV5-1 and TRBJ2-7, with 11 bases that match TRBD1. The receptor was isolated from an adult who was a healthcare worker with PCR-confirmed SARS-CoV-2 infection or an uninfected control (not recorded which). CDR3 in DNA: TGCGCCAGCAGCTCAGGACAGGGGGCACACGAGCAGTACTTC. It is translated as CASSSGQGAHEQYF.